Below are 26 T cell receptor beta chains sequenced from a single sample in a study of blood T cell repertoires in COVID-19. Measured with immunoSEQ multiplex PCR; TCRdb has only the in-frame clones, and not every one. This table has 250,000 or so clones, approximately 86% appearing once. Sequenced input: peripheral blood. These receptors originate from a man aged 40-49 years with active or convalescent COVID-19.

The chain recombines TRBV4-1 with TRBJ2-7, with 9 bases aligning to TRBD2. V gave up 1 base and J gave up 2 bases; unmatched junction bases: 9. CDR1 and CDR2 (germline): MGHRA, YSYEKL. The CDR3 runs 17 residues. CDR3 in amino acids: CASSQAQGKRGAYEQYF. The CDR3 DNA reads as TGCGCCAGCAGCCAAGCCCAAGGCAAGCGGGGGGCCTACGAGCAGTACTTC.

The chain has TRBV7-5 and TRBJ2-1; the DNA was not used to check the table's D call, TRBD1. TRBV7-5 is a listed pseudogene. The CDR3 is made up of 16 amino acids. In DNA, the CDR3 is TGTGTCAGAAGCTTAGCGGACAGGGGGCGCATGAATGAGCAGTTCTTC. Translating gives CVRSLADRGRMNEQFF.

This chain uses TRBV3-1 (or the pseudogene TRBV3-2) with TRBJ2-6; D remains unclear. This CDR3 has 15 residues. CDR1 and CDR2 (germline): LGHDT, YNNKEL (reference sequence). V was pared by 1 base and J by 3 bases, with 7 bases between. The CDR3 loop reads CASSQAGVGANVLTF. DNA of the CDR3: TGTGCCAGCAGCCAAGCAGGTGTTGGGGCCAACGTCCTGACTTTC.

J is TRBJ1-1 and V is TRBV2; D unresolved. Trimming cost V 4 bases and J 5 bases, with 17 bases left between them. The CDR3 contains 15 residues. Per germline, CDR1 SNHLY and CDR2 FYNNEI. CDR3 coding DNA: TGTGCCAGCAGTGGAGAGGGAAGTAGGAGGACTGAAGCTTTCTTT. It encodes CASSGEGSRRTEAFF.

The rearrangement links TRBV11-2 to TRBJ2-1; perhaps TRBD1 as D (8 bases). This CDR3 has 16 amino acids. In germline, CDR1 is SGHAT, CDR2 FQNNGV. Trimming took 3 bases from V and 5 from J, leaving 17 bases between them. The CDR3 coding sequence is TGTGCCAGCAGCTTTAGGCGGGGGACAGGTAACAATGAGCAGTTCTTC. Protein sequence: CASSFRRGTGNNEQFF.

The CDR3 DNA reads TGTGCCAGCAGCCCATACCAGTCCCGGGACAGGGACGTTGAAGCTTTCTTT. It codes for CASSPYQSRDRDVEAFF. The J gene is TRBJ1-1, the V gene TRBV11-2; 9 nucleotides line up with TRBD1. CDR3 length equals 17 residues. V shed 5 bases, J shed 7 bases, and the junction held 17 bases outside the gene matches. Germline V gives CDR1 SGHAT, CDR2 FQNNGV. Together with reference TRBV11-2 and TRBJ1-1, the CDR3 gives the full variable domain: EAGVAQSPRYKIIEKRQSVAFWCNPISGHATLYWYQQILGQGPKLLIQFQNNGVVDDSQLPKDRFSAERLKGVDSTLKIQPAKLEDSAVYLCASSPYQSRDRDVEAFFGQGTRLTVV.

This clone was detected a few times. V and J are TRBV28 and TRBJ1-2; D possibly corresponds to TRBD1 (5 bases). Trimming took 6 bases from V and 0 from J, leaving 14 bases between them. This CDR3 comprises 15 residues. CDR1 is MDHEN and CDR2 is SYDVKM in the germline V gene. The chain's CDR3 is CASSLTGSANYGYTF. The CDR3 DNA follows: TGTGCCAGCAGCCTCACAGGCTCAGCTAACTATGGCTACACCTTC.

The gene calls are TRBV5-1 and TRBJ2-5, with D possibly matching TRBD1 (6 bases). The CDR3 runs 15 residues. Between the trimmed V and J ends, which lost 1 base and 1 base, there was a span of 11 bases. CDR1 SGHRS and CDR2 YFSETQ come from the germline V gene. In DNA, the CDR3 is TGCGCCAGCAGCTTGCGGGTAGGGGGCCAAGAGACCCAGTACTTC. This sequence encodes CASSLRVGGQETQYF.

The rearrangement joins TRBV5-5 to TRBJ2-1; 10 bases align to TRBD2. The CDR3 length is 15 residues. CDR1 and CDR2 from the germline V gene are SGHKS and YYEKEE (reference sequence). Unmatched junction bases numbered 3, after V lost 2 bases and J lost 4 bases. In nucleotides, the CDR3 is TGTGCCAGCAGCTTTGGACTAGCGGAGTACAATGAGCAGTTCTTC. The encoded protein is CASSFGLAEYNEQFF.

V and J are TRBV9 and TRBJ2-1, with a tentative D call TRBD2 (6 bases). The CDR3 is made up of 15 amino acids. CDR1 and CDR2 from the germline V gene are SGDLS and YYNGEE. V dropped 3 bases and J dropped 8 bases, with 18 bases sitting between them. CDR3 coding DNA: TGTGCCAGCAGCGCCTCGGGACTCCCCTCGTATGAGCAGTTCTTC. Its protein product is CASSASGLPSYEQFF.

The CDR3 sequence: CASSVGSGFTEKLFF. CDR3 bases: TGTGCCAGCAGCGTGGGTTCAGGGTTCACTGAAAAACTGTTTTTT. This chain uses TRBV9 with TRBJ1-4; D is possibly TRBD1 (5 bases). Looked up from germline, CDR1 is SGDLS and CDR2 is YYNGEE. This CDR3 comprises 15 residues. Trimming removed 2 bases from V and 7 bases from J, with 15 bases in between.

This chain links TRBV2 with TRBJ2-6, with 9 nucleotides matching TRBD1. CDR3 length equals 17 residues. Germline CDR1 and CDR2: SNHLY and FYNNEI. V lost 5 bases, J lost 2 bases, and 7 bases stayed unmatched. The CDR3 sequence: CASSLSWTGAGANVLTF. The CDR3 nucleotides are TGTGCCAGCAGTCTCTCTTGGACAGGGGCTGGGGCCAACGTCCTGACTTTC.

This clone was recorded a few times. This chain joins TRBV24-1 and TRBJ1-2, with D hard to call. Germline CDR1 reads KGHDR; CDR2 reads SFDVKD. This CDR3 has 13 amino acids. V was cut by 4 bases and J by 5 bases, with 10 bases left in between. CDR3 loop: CATSESGKYGYTF. The CDR3, as DNA: TGTGCCACCAGTGAATCGGGGAAATATGGCTACACCTTC.

J is TRBJ2-1 and V is TRBV7-2; TRBD1 might be the D (6 bases). V gave up 5 bases and J gave up 4 bases, with 15 bases separating them. The germline V gene encodes CDR1 SGHTA and CDR2 FQGNSA. The CDR3 covers 15 residues. The CDR3 reads CASSLTRGGYNEQFF. The CDR3 coding sequence is TGTGCCAGCAGCCTCACTAGAGGGGGATACAATGAGCAGTTCTTC.

The chain joins TRBV27 to TRBJ2-7, with TRBD2 matching over 11 bases. This CDR3 contains 16 residues. CDR1 and CDR2 from the germline V gene are MNHEY and SMNVEV (reference sequence). The V and J ends lost 7 bases and 5 bases, in that order; junction bases with no gene match: 13. CDR3 in amino acids: CASKLAGAQKGNEQYF. The CDR3 DNA reads TGTGCCAGCAAACTAGCGGGAGCTCAGAAGGGCAACGAGCAGTACTTC.

The rearrangement links TRBV3-1 (or the pseudogene TRBV3-2) to TRBJ1-2, with 10 bases that match TRBD1. With V trimmed by 6 bases and J by 1 base, 2 bases remained unmatched. Per germline, CDR1 LGHDT and CDR2 YNNKEL (reference sequence). There are 14 residues in the CDR3. The CDR3 DNA is TGTGCCAGCAGACGGACAGGGGGTAACTATGGCTACACCTTC. Its translation is CASRRTGGNYGYTF.

The chain joins TRBV10-2 to TRBJ1-2; D possibly corresponds to TRBD1 (5 bases). V gave up 7 bases and J gave up 4 bases, with 13 bases separating them. CDR3 size: 13 residues. Germline CDR1 is WSHSY and CDR2 is SAAADI. The CDR3 DNA reads TGCGCCAGCACTTCAGACAGTGCCTATGGCTACACCTTC. Protein sequence: CASTSDSAYGYTF.

This chain connects TRBV30 to TRBJ1-1; tentatively, D is TRBD1 (6 bases). The CDR3 is 12 amino acids. V was trimmed by 1 base and J by 5 bases, leaving 8 bases between them. Per the germline V gene, CDR1 is GTSNPN and CDR2 is SVGIG (reference sequence). The CDR3 nucleotides read TGTGCCTGGAGTGGGGGGCGAACTGAAGCTTTCTTT. Translation: CAWSGGRTEAFF.

This clone occurred once. The chain has TRBV14 and TRBJ1-2; 7 nucleotides line up with TRBD1. V was clipped by 0 bases and J by 4 bases; unmatched bases: 5. The length of the CDR3 is 15 residues. Germline values: CDR1 SGHDN, CDR2 FVKESK. The chain's CDR3 is CASSQDGGTAYGYTF. In nucleotides, the CDR3 is TGTGCCAGCAGCCAAGATGGAGGGACAGCCTATGGCTACACCTTC.

This chain connects TRBV12-3 or TRBV12-4 to TRBJ1-5, with 8 bases that match TRBD1. V lost 7 bases to trimming and J lost 9 bases; unmatched junction nucleotides: 5. The CDR3 extends over 12 amino acids. The CDR3 DNA reads TGTGCCAGCAACGACAGGGGTCGGCCCCAGCATTTT. Translating it yields CASNDRGRPQHF.

The chain has TRBV19 and TRBJ1-1, with D tentatively TRBD1 (5 bases). Trimming cost V 3 bases and J 5 bases, with 13 bases left between them. Germline values: CDR1 LNHDA, CDR2 SQIVND (reference sequence). There are 14 residues in the CDR3. This CDR3 reads CASSMSGVGTEAFF. Here the CDR3 DNA reads TGTGCCAGTAGTATGTCGGGGGTAGGTACTGAAGCTTTCTTT.

The chain recombines TRBV4-1 with TRBJ1-5, with D possibly matching TRBD1 (5 bases). Trimming stripped 2 bases from V and 4 bases from J, with 12 bases between. The CDR3 length is 15 residues. The germline CDR1 and CDR2 sequences are MGHRA and YSYEKL. Here the CDR3 reads CASSQMHGGNQPQHF. The CDR3 coding sequence is TGCGCCAGCAGCCAAATGCACGGGGGAAATCAGCCCCAGCATTTT.

The chain is built from TRBV7-9 and TRBJ2-7; no definite D call. Germline assignment: CDR1 SEHNR and CDR2 FQNEAQ (reference sequence). The length of the CDR3 is 13 residues. V was trimmed by 5 bases and J by 2 bases, leaving 10 bases between them. CDR3 nucleotide sequence: TGTGCCAGCAGCCCCAGCGAAGCCTACGAGCAGTACTTC. Translated, it gives CASSPSEAYEQYF.

The chain carries TRBV7-9 and TRBJ1-2, with D uncertain. Trimming cost V 4 bases and J 0 bases, with 12 bases left between them. The CDR3 has 15 residues. Germline V gene lookup returns CDR1 SEHNR and CDR2 FQNEAQ (reference sequence). This chain's CDR3 is CASSSERLPNYGYTF. CDR3 coding DNA: TGTGCCAGCAGCTCCGAACGCCTACCTAACTATGGCTACACCTTC.

The chain couples TRBV3-1 (or the pseudogene TRBV3-2) to TRBJ1-6, with 9 nucleotides matching TRBD1. The CDR3 contains 14 residues. CDR1 and CDR2 (germline): LGHDT, YNNKEL (reference sequence). V lost 5 bases and J lost 9; bases outside the gene matches: 5. CDR3 bases: TGTGCCAGCAGCAACCGGGACAGGGTTTCACCCCTCCACTTT. Amino acids: CASSNRDRVSPLHF.

The chain recombines TRBV11-3 with TRBJ2-4; the D gene is possibly TRBD2 (5 bases). CDR1 and CDR2 (germline): SGHNT, YENEEA. The CDR3 runs to 14 residues. The ends were cut back, 5 bases at V and 7 bases at J, with 15 bases in the middle. CDR3 in DNA: TGTGCCAGCAGCGACCGGGATCACGGGAACATTCAGTACTTC. Its translation is CASSDRDHGNIQYF.